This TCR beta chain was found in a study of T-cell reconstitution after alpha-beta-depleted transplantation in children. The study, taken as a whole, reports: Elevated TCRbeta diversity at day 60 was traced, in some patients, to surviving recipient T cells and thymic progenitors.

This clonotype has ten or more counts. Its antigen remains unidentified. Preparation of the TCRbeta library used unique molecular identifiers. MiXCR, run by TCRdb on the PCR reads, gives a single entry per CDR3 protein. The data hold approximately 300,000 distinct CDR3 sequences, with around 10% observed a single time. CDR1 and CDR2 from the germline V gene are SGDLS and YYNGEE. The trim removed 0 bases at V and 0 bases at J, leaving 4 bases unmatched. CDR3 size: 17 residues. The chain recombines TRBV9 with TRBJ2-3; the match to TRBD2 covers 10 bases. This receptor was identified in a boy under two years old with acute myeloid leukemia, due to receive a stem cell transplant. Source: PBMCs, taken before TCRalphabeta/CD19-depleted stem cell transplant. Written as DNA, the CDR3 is TGTGCCAGCAGCGTAGCTGGACTAGCGGCTAGCACAGATACGCAGTATTTT. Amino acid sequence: CASSVAGLAASTDTQYF.